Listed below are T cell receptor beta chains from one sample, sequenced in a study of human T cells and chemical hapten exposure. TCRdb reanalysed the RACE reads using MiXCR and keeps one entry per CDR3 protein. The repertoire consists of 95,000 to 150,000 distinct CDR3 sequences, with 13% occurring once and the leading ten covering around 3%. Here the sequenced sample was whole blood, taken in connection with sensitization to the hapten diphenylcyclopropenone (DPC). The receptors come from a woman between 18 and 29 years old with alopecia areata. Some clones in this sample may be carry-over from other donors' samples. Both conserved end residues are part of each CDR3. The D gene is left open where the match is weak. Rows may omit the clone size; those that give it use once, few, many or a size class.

CSASGHSGNTIYF,TGCAGTGCTTCCGGACACTCTGGAAACACCATATATTTT,TRBV20-1,.,many,TRBJ1-3
CASSPDYRVTYGYTF,TGTGCCAGCAGCCCGGACTACAGGGTTACCTATGGCTACACCTTC,TRBV3-1,.,few,TRBJ1-2
CASSQVRATRTEAFF,TGTGCCAGCAGCCAAGTACGGGCCACGCGCACTGAAGCTTTCTTT,TRBV14,.,few,TRBJ1-1
CASKINGQGYGYTF,TGTGCCAGTAAAATAAACGGACAGGGTTATGGCTACACCTTC,TRBV19,TRBD1,.,TRBJ1-2
CASSQSRGGYEQYF,TGTGCCAGCAGCCAAAGCCGCGGGGGCTACGAGCAGTACTTC,TRBV11-2,TRBD2,few,TRBJ2-7
CASGVQGLYNEQFF,TGTGCCAGTGGGGTCCAGGGGCTGTACAATGAGCAGTTCTTC,TRBV19,.,.,TRBJ2-1
CASSLGDGELFF,TGTGCCAGCAGCTTAGGGGACGGGGAGCTGTTTTTT,TRBV7-9,.,.,TRBJ2-2
CASSLFITASTDTQYF,TGTGCCAGCAGTTTATTTATAACAGCCAGCACAGATACGCAGTATTTT,TRBV12-3/TRBV12-4,.,many,TRBJ2-3
CASSLNAQGLYGYTF,TGTGCCAGCAGCTTGAACGCTCAGGGGCTATATGGCTACACCTTC,TRBV5-6,.,.,TRBJ1-2
CASSKRSGGDGNTIYF,TGCGCCAGCTCCAAGAGATCAGGGGGTGATGGAAACACCATATATTTT,TRBV4-3,TRBD1,.,TRBJ1-3
CASRTSRTADTQYF,TGTGCCAGCAGAACCTCTAGAACCGCAGATACGCAGTATTTT,TRBV5-4,.,once,TRBJ2-3
CASSHPSIGELFF,TGTGCCAGCAGCCATCCCTCAATCGGGGAGCTGTTTTTT,TRBV11-3,.,.,TRBJ2-2
CASSLGSRTNSPLHF,TGTGCCAGCAGCTTAGGAAGTCGAACTAATTCACCCCTCCACTTT,TRBV11-1,.,.,TRBJ1-6
CASSQDLGNYGYTF,TGCGCCAGCAGCCAAGATTTGGGTAACTATGGCTACACCTTC,TRBV4-3,.,.,TRBJ1-2
CSATLPGGTDTQYF,TGCAGTGCTACCTTACCGGGGGGCACAGATACGCAGTATTTT,TRBV20-1,.,few,TRBJ2-3
CAISDYRLNTGGFSYEQYF,TGTGCCATCAGTGATTACCGCCTCAACACAGGGGGATTCTCCTACGAGCAGTACTTC,TRBV10-3,TRBD1,.,TRBJ2-7
CASSVVGDRDYEQYF,TGTGCCAGCAGCGTAGTAGGGGACAGGGACTACGAGCAGTACTTC,TRBV9,TRBD1,few,TRBJ2-7
CASSLSPPYNEQFF,TGTGCCAGCAGTTTGAGCCCCCCTTACAATGAGCAGTTCTTC,TRBV28,.,few,TRBJ2-1
CASGWTQALTEAFF,TGCGCCAGCGGTTGGACCCAGGCGCTCACTGAAGCTTTCTTT,TRBV5-1,.,few,TRBJ1-1
CASSLAGREETQYF,TGTGCCAGCAGCTTAGCCGGCAGGGAAGAGACCCAGTACTTC,TRBV7-9,.,many,TRBJ2-5
CASSYNTGRGTEAFF,TGTGCCAGCAGTTATAACACAGGGCGAGGGACTGAAGCTTTCTTT,TRBV7-9,.,.,TRBJ1-1
CASSFDRMPGNTIYF,TGTGCCAGCAGTTTTGACCGCATGCCTGGAAACACCATATATTTT,TRBV12-3/TRBV12-4,.,many,TRBJ1-3
CASSPFGQGVEAFF,TGTGCCAGCAGTCCCTTCGGACAGGGGGTTGAAGCTTTCTTT,TRBV6-5,TRBD1,few,TRBJ1-1
CASSQEIALWGSGANVLTF,TGTGCCAGCAGCCAAGAGATTGCACTATGGGGCTCTGGGGCCAACGTCCTGACTTTC,TRBV3-1,.,.,TRBJ2-6
CASRTSGGAADTQYF,TGTGCCAGCAGAACTAGCGGGGGGGCCGCAGATACGCAGTATTTT,TRBV6-5,TRBD2,few,TRBJ2-3
CASSAQGIYGYTF,TGTGCCAGCAGCGCACAGGGTATCTATGGCTACACCTTC,TRBV6-5,.,many,TRBJ1-2
CASSQENRGPYEQYF,TGCGCCAGCAGCCAAGAGAACAGGGGCCCCTACGAGCAGTACTTC,TRBV4-3,TRBD1,.,TRBJ2-7
CASSSFGQAESDTQYF,TGTGCCAGCAGCTCCTTTGGACAGGCTGAATCAGATACGCAGTATTTT,TRBV2,TRBD1,many,TRBJ2-3
CASSSGVAEETQYF,TGTGCCAGCAGTTCAGGGGTCGCGGAAGAGACCCAGTACTTC,TRBV6-1,.,.,TRBJ2-5
CASSTGQGKYEQYF,TGTGCCAGCAGCACGGGACAGGGGAAGTACGAGCAGTACTTC,TRBV5-4,TRBD1,.,TRBJ2-7
CASSAQGLYGYTF,TGTGCCAGCAGTGCTCAGGGTCTCTATGGCTACACCTTC,TRBV2,.,many,TRBJ1-2
CASSQGARGAYEQYF,TGCGCCAGCAGCCAAGGGGCCAGGGGTGCCTACGAGCAGTACTTC,TRBV4-3,.,few,TRBJ2-7
CSARGKTGGATNEKLFF,TGCAGTGCTAGAGGGAAGACAGGGGGTGCAACTAATGAAAAACTGTTTTTT,TRBV20-1,TRBD1,few,TRBJ1-4
CASSYRLGEKLFF,TGTGCCAGCAGTTACCGGTTGGGTGAAAAACTGTTTTTT,TRBV6-5,.,few,TRBJ1-4
CASSQGQPNADTQYF,TGCGCCAGCAGCCAAGGCCAGCCTAACGCAGATACGCAGTATTTT,TRBV4-1,.,once,TRBJ2-3
CASSLRTMTGILSNQPQHF,TGTGCCAGCAGTTTACGAACTATGACAGGAATACTTAGCAATCAGCCCCAGCATTTT,TRBV28,.,few,TRBJ1-5
CASSQEAGLGSDEQYF,TGTGCCAGCAGCCAAGAGGCAGGGCTTGGCAGTGACGAGCAGTACTTC,TRBV4-2,.,many,TRBJ2-7
CASSPPGLGRYNEQFF,TGTGCCAGCAGCCCACCGGGACTAGGGCGGTACAATGAACAGTTCTTC,TRBV5-6,TRBD2,.,TRBJ2-1
CSAKGLAGGLRAYEQYF,TGCAGTGCTAAGGGACTAGCGGGGGGTCTTAGAGCCTACGAGCAGTACTTC,TRBV20-1,TRBD2,few,TRBJ2-7
CASSVAVGEAFF,TGTGCCAGCAGCGTAGCGGTAGGGGAAGCTTTCTTT,TRBV9,.,few,TRBJ1-1
CASSYSIRRTEAFF,TGTGCCAGCAGTTACTCGATTCGGAGGACTGAAGCTTTCTTT,TRBV6-6,.,.,TRBJ1-1
CASSSAGQGSYTQYF,TGTGCCAGCAGCTCCGCCGGACAGGGTAGTTATACGCAGTATTTT,TRBV7-3,TRBD1,few,TRBJ2-3
CASSLTGYSNQPQHF,TGCGCCAGCAGTTTAACTGGTTATAGCAATCAGCCCCAGCATTTT,TRBV5-1,.,.,TRBJ1-5
CASSSSRGLARYNEQFF,TGTGCCAGCAGCTCAAGCAGGGGGCTGGCCCGATACAATGAGCAGTTCTTC,TRBV5-4,TRBD1,few,TRBJ2-1
CASRLAGFGETQYF,TGCGCCAGCAGACTAGCGGGGTTTGGAGAGACCCAGTACTTC,TRBV10-2,TRBD2,few,TRBJ2-5
CASSKSQGTYNEQFF,TGTGCCAGCAGCAAATCGCAGGGGACCTACAATGAGCAGTTCTTC,TRBV7-6,.,few,TRBJ2-1
CRGAVGITEAFF,TGCAGGGGGGCGGTTGGGATTACTGAAGCTTTCTTT,TRBV20-1,.,few,TRBJ1-1
CASSLTVGANVLTF,TGTGCCAGCAGTTTGACAGTTGGGGCCAACGTCCTGACTTTC,TRBV12-3/TRBV12-4,.,.,TRBJ2-6
CASSSPKGVDEKLFF,TGTGCCAGCAGTTCACCAAAGGGGGTGGACGAAAAACTGTTTTTT,TRBV6-6,.,.,TRBJ1-4
CSVGTGRNYGYTF,TGCAGCGTTGGGACAGGACGAAACTATGGCTACACCTTC,TRBV29-1,TRBD1,.,TRBJ1-2
CASSQGGLGEQYF,TGCGCCAGCAGCCAGGGGGGACTTGGCGAGCAGTACTTC,TRBV4-3,.,.,TRBJ2-7
CASSLVEPFYNEQFF,TGTGCCAGCAGCTTAGTCGAGCCTTTTTACAATGAGCAGTTCTTC,TRBV7-9,.,.,TRBJ2-1